Shown below are 7 T cell receptor beta chains from a single sample sequenced in a study of cytomegalovirus exposure and HLA in healthy donors (dated by TCRdb to between 2016 and 2019). The library was obtained by the immunoSEQ multiplex PCR assay. A mixture of 60 forward primers for TCR Vbeta segments and 13 reverse primers for TCR Jbeta segments was used in the multiplex PCR. In TCRdb, the immuneACCESS table is reduced to in-frame sequences with V and J assigned. These tables do not hold every clone; where another copy was compared, an unresolved V gene accounts for under half, and the others remain unexplained. For this sample the table gives 80,000 or so clones, of which more than 75% were detected only once. Of the sample, over 10% is held by the ten largest clones. Sequencing was done on a sample of PBMCs. Receptor source: a male donor in good health and CMV-seropositive.

This chain links TRBV7-9 with TRBJ1-2; no reliable D call. Trimming cost V 1 base and J 3 bases, with 9 bases left between them. The CDR3 runs 14 residues. Germline CDR1 reads SEHNR; CDR2 reads FQNEAQ (reference sequence). CDR3 bases: TGTGCCAGCAGCTTAGGACGGGATGACTATGGCTACACCTTC. It is translated as CASSLGRDDYGYTF.

V usage is TRBV7-3 and J usage is TRBJ2-5; D unclear. V shed 4 bases and J shed 1 base, with 7 bases lying between them. This CDR3 has 13 residues. Per the germline V gene, CDR1 is SGHTA and CDR2 is FQGTGA. As DNA, the CDR3 is TGTGCCAGCAGCTCCAAGAGCCAAGAGACCCAGTACTTC. Translated, it gives CASSSKSQETQYF.

V usage is TRBV30 and J usage is TRBJ1-3; 7 bases fit TRBD1. V was clipped by 3 bases and J by 0 bases; unmatched bases: 2. Germline CDR1 and CDR2: GTSNPN and SVGIG (reference sequence). This CDR3 is built from 14 residues. The CDR3 DNA follows: TGTGCCTGGAGGAGGGACAGCTCTGGAAACACCATATATTTT. This codes for CAWRRDSSGNTIYF. The full variable domain, with the rest looked up from reference TRBV30 and TRBJ1-3, is SQTIHQWPATLVQPVGSPLSLECTVEGTSNPNLYWYRQAAGRGLQLLFYSVGIGQISSEVPQNLSASRPQDRQFILSSKKLLLSDSGFYLCAWRRDSSGNTIYFGEGSWLTVV.

This clone was observed a single time. The V and J genes are TRBV27 and TRBJ2-5; tentative D call: TRBD2 (5 bases). The ends were cut back, 4 bases at V and 7 bases at J, with 13 bases in the middle. This CDR3 is 13 amino acids long. Germline CDR1 and CDR2: MNHEY and SMNVEV (reference sequence). CDR3 residues: CASSWETLGTQYF. CDR3 coding DNA: TGTGCCAGCAGTTGGGAGACTCTTGGGACCCAGTACTTC.

The V and J genes are TRBV19 and TRBJ2-5, with 7 bases matching TRBD2. The CDR3 extends over 13 amino acids. Germline lookup yields CDR1 LNHDA and CDR2 SQIVND (reference sequence). The junction had 4 bases not matched to a gene; V was cut back by 5 bases and J by 4 bases. The CDR3 region is CASSRDYRETQYF. In DNA form, the CDR3 reads TGTGCCAGTAGTCGGGACTATCGAGAGACCCAGTACTTC. Full variable domain (rest looked up from reference TRBV19 and TRBJ2-5): DGGITQSPKYLFRKEGQNVTLSCEQNLNHDAMYWYRQDPGQGLRLIYYSQIVNDFQKGDIAEGYSVSREKKESFPLTVTSAQKNPTAFYLCASSRDYRETQYFGPGTRLLVL.

The rearrangement joins TRBV5-6 to TRBJ2-5; D might be TRBD1 (6 bases). The CDR3 totals 17 residues. V was cut by 1 base and J by 2 bases, with 18 bases left in between. Germline CDR1 SGHDT, CDR2 YYEEEE. The CDR3 is CASSLPLGTPGQETQYF. The DNA for the CDR3 is TGTGCCAGCAGCTTGCCGCTTGGGACACCCGGACAAGAGACCCAGTACTTC.

This clone was seen a few times. The chain combines TRBV6-1 with TRBJ1-1; D uncertain. The germline V gene has CDR1 MNHNS and CDR2 SASEGT. V shed 2 bases and J shed 8 bases, with 15 bases lying between them. This CDR3 has 14 amino acids. In nucleotides, the CDR3 is TGTGCCAGCAGTGAAAATACGGTTGGCAGGGAAGCTTTCTTT. Encoded protein: CASSENTVGREAFF.